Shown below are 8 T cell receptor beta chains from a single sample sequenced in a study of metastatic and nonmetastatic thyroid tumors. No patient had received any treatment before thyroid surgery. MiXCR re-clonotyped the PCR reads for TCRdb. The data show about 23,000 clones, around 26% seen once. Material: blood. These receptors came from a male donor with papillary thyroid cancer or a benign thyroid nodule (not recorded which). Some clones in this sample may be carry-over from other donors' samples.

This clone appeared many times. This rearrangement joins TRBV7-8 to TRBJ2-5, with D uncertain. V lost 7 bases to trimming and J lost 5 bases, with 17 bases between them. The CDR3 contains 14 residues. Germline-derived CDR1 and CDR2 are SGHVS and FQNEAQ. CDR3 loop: CASTSLVVVETQYF. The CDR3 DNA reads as TGTGCCAGCACATCTCTGGTGGTGGTCGAGACCCAGTACTTC.

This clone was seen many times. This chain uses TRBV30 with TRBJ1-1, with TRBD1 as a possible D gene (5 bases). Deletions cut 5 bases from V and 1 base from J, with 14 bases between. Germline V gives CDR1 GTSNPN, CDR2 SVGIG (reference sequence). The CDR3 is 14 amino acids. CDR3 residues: CAWATGTANTEAFF. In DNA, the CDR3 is TGTGCCTGGGCTACCGGGACGGCGAACACTGAAGCTTTCTTT.

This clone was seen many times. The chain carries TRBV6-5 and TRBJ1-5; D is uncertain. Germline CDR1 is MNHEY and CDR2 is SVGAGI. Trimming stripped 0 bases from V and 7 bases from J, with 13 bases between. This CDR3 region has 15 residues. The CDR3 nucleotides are TGTGCCAGCAGTTACTCGAGCTGGGGTGGGCAGCCCCAGCATTTT. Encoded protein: CASSYSSWGGQPQHF.

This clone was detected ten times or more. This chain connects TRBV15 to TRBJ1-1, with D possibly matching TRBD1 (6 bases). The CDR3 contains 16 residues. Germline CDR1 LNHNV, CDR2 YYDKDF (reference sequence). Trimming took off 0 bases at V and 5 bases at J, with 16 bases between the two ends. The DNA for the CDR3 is TGTGCCACCAGCAGAGAGGGGTCGGGGGGCCTGACTGAAGCTTTCTTT. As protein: CATSREGSGGLTEAFF.

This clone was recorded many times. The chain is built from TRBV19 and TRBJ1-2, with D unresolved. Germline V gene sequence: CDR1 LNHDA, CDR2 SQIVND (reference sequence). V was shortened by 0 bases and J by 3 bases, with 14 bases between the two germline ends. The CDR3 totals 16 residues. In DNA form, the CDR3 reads TGTGCCAGTAGTATAGATACCATCGGGCGCGACTATGGCTACACCTTC. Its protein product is CASSIDTIGRDYGYTF.

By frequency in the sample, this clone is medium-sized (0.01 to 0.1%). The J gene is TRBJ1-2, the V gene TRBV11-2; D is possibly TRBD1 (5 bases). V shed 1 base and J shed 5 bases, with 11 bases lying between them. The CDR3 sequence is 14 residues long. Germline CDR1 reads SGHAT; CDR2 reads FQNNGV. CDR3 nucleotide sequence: TGTGCCAGCAGCTTAGCACATGGGGGGTATGGCTACACCTTC. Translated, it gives CASSLAHGGYGYTF.

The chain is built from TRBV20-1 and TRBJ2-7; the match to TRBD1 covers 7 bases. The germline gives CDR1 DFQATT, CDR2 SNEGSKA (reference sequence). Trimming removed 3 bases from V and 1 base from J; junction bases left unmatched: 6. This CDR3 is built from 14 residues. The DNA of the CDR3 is TGCAGTGCTAGGGGACAGCCCACTTCCTACGAGCAGTACTTC. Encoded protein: CSARGQPTSYEQYF.

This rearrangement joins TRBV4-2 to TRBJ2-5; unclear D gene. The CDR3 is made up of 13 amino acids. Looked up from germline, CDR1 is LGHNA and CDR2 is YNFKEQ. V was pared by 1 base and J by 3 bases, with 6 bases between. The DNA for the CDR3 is TGTGCCAGCAGCCAAGTAGGAGAAGAGACCCAGTACTTC. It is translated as CASSQVGEETQYF.